This TCR beta chain was identified during a study of shared clonotypes between healthy human individuals. Study-level results: Expectations were that clonotype sharing among donors would be affected by sequencing depth.

On this clone itself: Antigen unknown.

Method: immunoSEQ multiplex PCR; TCRdb's copy keeps in-frame clones and lacks some. Among under 2,500,000 clones listed, approximately 94% were seen once. Germline-derived CDR1 and CDR2 are SGHNT and YENEEA. With 5 bases removed from V and 9 bases from J, the gap between germline ends came to 14 bases. The CDR3 spans 13 residues. The sequence derives from a man in his late teens or twenties in good health. This chain joins TRBV11-3 and TRBJ2-1; D is uncertain. The sequenced sample consisted of naive CD4+ T cells sorted from blood. Subset reported: CD45RA+ positively selected. The CDR3 region has the DNA TGTGCCAGCAGCCCGGACCCCGTGGGTGAGCAGTTCTTC. Protein product: CASSPDPVGEQFF.